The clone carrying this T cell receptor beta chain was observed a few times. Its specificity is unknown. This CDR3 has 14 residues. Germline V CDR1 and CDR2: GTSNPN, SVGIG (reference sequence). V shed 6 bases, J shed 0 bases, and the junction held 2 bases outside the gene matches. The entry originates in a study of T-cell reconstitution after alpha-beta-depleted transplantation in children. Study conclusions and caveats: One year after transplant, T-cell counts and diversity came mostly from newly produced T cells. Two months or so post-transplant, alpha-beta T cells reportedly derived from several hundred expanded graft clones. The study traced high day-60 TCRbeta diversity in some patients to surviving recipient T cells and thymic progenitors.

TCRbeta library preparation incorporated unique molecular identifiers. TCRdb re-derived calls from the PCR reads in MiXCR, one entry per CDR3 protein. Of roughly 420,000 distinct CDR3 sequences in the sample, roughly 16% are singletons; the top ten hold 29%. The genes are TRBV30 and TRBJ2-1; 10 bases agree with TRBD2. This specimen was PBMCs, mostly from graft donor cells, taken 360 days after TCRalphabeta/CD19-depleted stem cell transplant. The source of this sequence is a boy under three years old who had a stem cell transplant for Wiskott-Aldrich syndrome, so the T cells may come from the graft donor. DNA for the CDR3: TGTGCCTGCGTAGCGGGGGGCTCCTACAATGAGCAGTTCTTC. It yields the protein CACVAGGSYNEQFF. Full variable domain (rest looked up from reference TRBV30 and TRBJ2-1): SQTIHQWPATLVQPVGSPLSLECTVEGTSNPNLYWYRQAAGRGLQLLFYSVGIGQISSEVPQNLSASRPQDRQFILSSKKLLLSDSGFYLCACVAGGSYNEQFFGPGTRLTVL.